The next 8 T cell receptor beta chains were all read from a single sample in a study of T cells after yellow fever vaccination. TCRdb called the 5' RACE reads again in MiXCR, with one record for every CDR3 protein. The repertoire consists of about 430,000 distinct CDR3 sequences, with roughly 20% occurring once and the leading ten covering 15% to 20%. The sequencing here drew on PBMCs, taken before the yellow fever booster vaccination. The receptors derive from a young man who received the YFV17D yellow fever vaccine.

The V gene is TRBV7-8, the J gene TRBJ2-7; 11 bases map to TRBD2. The length of the CDR3 is 13 residues. Germline lookup yields CDR1 SGHVS and CDR2 FQNEAQ. V shed 6 bases, J shed 5 bases, and the junction held 3 bases outside the gene matches. The CDR3 region is CASRGLAAHEQYV. In DNA form, the CDR3 reads TGTGCCAGCAGGGGACTAGCGGCCCACGAGCAGTACGTC.

In its sample, this clonotype was seen a few times. The chain employs TRBV12-3 or TRBV12-4 and TRBJ1-3; a possible D gene is TRBD1 (5 bases). Trimming left V 2 bases short and J 3 bases short, with 8 bases between. This CDR3 contains 14 residues. This CDR3 reads CASSLWGFGNTIYF. CDR3 nucleotides: TGTGCCAGCAGTTTATGGGGCTTTGGAAACACCATATATTTT.

The table lists this clonotype with a few counts. This chain links TRBV10-3 with TRBJ2-1; 9 bases map to TRBD2. V was clipped by 7 bases and J by 8 bases; unmatched bases: 12. Germline V gene sequence: CDR1 ENHRY, CDR2 SYGVKD. The length of the CDR3 is 15 residues. The CDR3 coding sequence is TGTGCCATCACGGACATGGCGGGGGGGCGGGATGAGCAGTTCTTC. Translation: CAITDMAGGRDEQFF.

This clonotype was seen a handful of times. The chain uses TRBV7-9 and TRBJ2-3; 13 nucleotides agree with TRBD2. Germline loops: CDR1 SEHNR, CDR2 FQNEAQ (reference sequence). The CDR3 consists of 17 residues. J gave up 4 bases and V 4 bases, and 8 bases lay outside the gene matches. The CDR3 spells CASSSSGLAGEADTQYF. The CDR3 DNA is TGTGCCAGCAGCTCCTCCGGACTAGCGGGGGAGGCAGATACGCAGTATTTT.

This rearrangement joins TRBV20-1 to TRBJ2-7; D is uncertain. The germline V gene has CDR1 DFQATT and CDR2 SNEGSKA (reference sequence). This CDR3 region has 13 residues. With 6 bases removed from V and 1 base from J, the gap between germline ends came to 13 bases. This CDR3 is CSAPLADSYEQYF. Here the CDR3 DNA reads TGCAGTGCCCCCTTGGCGGATTCCTACGAGCAGTACTTC.

The V gene is TRBV6-5, the J gene TRBJ2-1, with D unclear. The germline CDR1 and CDR2 sequences are MNHEY and SVGAGI. The CDR3 sequence is 11 residues long. Deletions cut 3 bases from V and 9 bases from J, with 6 bases between. In DNA form, the CDR3 reads TGTGCCAGCAGTTATGGAGTTGAGCAGTTCTTC. This gives the protein CASSYGVEQFF.

The V gene is TRBV4-1, the J gene TRBJ1-5, with D perhaps TRBD1 (5 bases). The CDR3 is made up of 13 amino acids. Germline V gives CDR1 MGHRA, CDR2 YSYEKL. The germline V and J ends were trimmed by 2 bases and 6 bases, with 8 bases remaining between them. This chain's CDR3 is CASSQRGGQPQHF. For the CDR3, the DNA is TGCGCCAGCAGCCAAAGGGGCGGTCAGCCCCAGCATTTT.

The genes are TRBV7-3 and TRBJ2-5, with a tentative D call TRBD1 (7 bases). V was cut by 5 bases and J by 4 bases, with 17 bases left in between. Germline lookup yields CDR1 SGHTA and CDR2 FQGTGA. The CDR3 contains 15 residues. The CDR3 DNA follows: TGTGCCAGCAGCAAACAGGGGACTGGGCGAGAGACCCAGTACTTC. Its protein is CASSKQGTGRETQYF.